This TCR beta chain stems from a study of cytomegalovirus exposure and HLA in healthy donors. General study points: Both high specificity and high sensitivity reportedly marked the classifier's diagnosis of cytomegalovirus status.

Primers for the PCR totalled 60 Vbeta and 13 Jbeta. Libraries were prepared by immunoSEQ multiplex PCR; TCRdb keeps only in-frame clonotypes and omits some of them. The sample totals about 160,000 clones. Germline V gene data show CDR1 as SGDLS and CDR2 as YYNGEE. V was clipped by 5 bases and J by 2 bases, with 12 bases between them. The CDR3 covers 14 residues. Comment on this clone: What it binds is not known.

The clonotype comes from a woman aged 55-69 years in good health and CMV-seronegative. Material for sequencing was PBMCs. This sequence joins TRBV9 and TRBJ2-3; D may be TRBD1 (5 bases). CDR3 sequence (DNA): TGTGCCAGCAGTCTCCAGGGCTACACAGATACGCAGTATTTT. Translated: CASSLQGYTDTQYF.